Below are 30 T cell receptor beta chains sequenced from a single sample in a study of T cell responses to AZD1222 COVID-19 vaccine. Method: immunoSEQ multiplex PCR; TCRdb's copy keeps in-frame clones and lacks some. Here the sample spans about 94,000 clones, approximately 90% being singletons. The sample here was peripheral blood, taken 28 days after the second AZD1222 dose. Every receptor here comes from an adult who received the AZD1222 COVID-19 vaccine.

The rearrangement links TRBV7-9 to TRBJ2-3; 9 nucleotides align to TRBD2. V shed 0 bases and J 0 bases; nucleotides not matched to a gene: 10. Per the germline V gene, CDR1 is SEHNR and CDR2 is FQNEAQ (reference sequence). This CDR3 is 19 amino acids long. DNA for the CDR3: TGTGCCAGCAGCTTAGCGCTGGCGGGAGGGCCTACTAGCACAGATACGCAGTATTTT. It encodes CASSLALAGGPTSTDTQYF.

The V gene is TRBV29-1, the J gene TRBJ2-1, with 9 bases lining up with TRBD1. The CDR3 is 14 amino acids. J gave up 4 bases and V 6 bases, and 7 bases lay outside the gene matches. Germline-derived CDR1 and CDR2 are SQVTM and ANQGSEA. Written as DNA, the CDR3 is TGCAGCGTCCGGGACAGGGTGGGTTACAATGAGCAGTTCTTC. Protein product: CSVRDRVGYNEQFF.

The V gene is TRBV7-2, the J gene TRBJ2-7, with TRBD2 identical over 16 bases. Germline CDR1 and CDR2: SGHTA and FQGNSA. V lost 5 bases, J lost 5 bases, and 6 bases stayed unmatched. CDR3 length: 16 amino acids. This chain's CDR3 is CASSRGLAGGPNEQYF. As DNA, the CDR3 is TGTGCCAGCAGCCGGGGACTAGCGGGAGGGCCCAACGAGCAGTACTTC.

V usage is TRBV28 and J usage is TRBJ1-6; TRBD1 matches 12 bases. J gave up 8 bases and V 7 bases, and 3 bases lay outside the gene matches. Germline V gene data show CDR1 as MDHEN and CDR2 as SYDVKM. This CDR3 comprises 14 residues. CDR3 sequence (DNA): TGTGCCAGCATCCGGGACAGGGGGCATTCACCCCTCCACTTT. It specifies CASIRDRGHSPLHF.

CDR3 region: CASSLLAGGGETQYF. For the CDR3, the DNA is TGTGCCAGCAGTTTGTTAGCGGGGGGCGGGGAGACCCAGTACTTC. V gene TRBV25-1 combines with J gene TRBJ2-5, with TRBD2 identical over 10 bases. The CDR3 covers 15 residues. Germline trimming cut 5 bases from V and 5 bases from J; bases unmatched to any gene: 8. The V gene's germline CDR1 is MGHDK and CDR2 SYGVNS.

The chain recombines TRBV6-5 with TRBJ2-3, with D tentatively TRBD2 (6 bases). The CDR3 spans 12 residues. Germline V lookup: CDR1 MNHEY, CDR2 SVGAGI. Trimming stripped 6 bases from V and 6 bases from J, with 10 bases between. Here the CDR3 DNA reads TGTGCCAGCAGCCTCCGGGGGGATACGCAGTATTTT. Protein product: CASSLRGDTQYF.

The chain is built from TRBV3-1 (or the pseudogene TRBV3-2) and TRBJ1-3, with D possibly matching TRBD1 (5 bases). V was trimmed by 1 base and J by 2 bases, leaving 9 bases between them. Germline loops: CDR1 LGHDT, CDR2 YNNKEL (reference sequence). The length of the CDR3 is 15 residues. The CDR3 sequence is CASSQVGVPGNTIYF. The CDR3 coding sequence is TGTGCCAGCAGCCAAGTAGGGGTCCCTGGAAACACCATATATTTT.

The chain is built from TRBV7-9 and TRBJ2-1; 9 nucleotides match TRBD2. V dropped 5 bases and J dropped 5; count of bases not matched to a gene: 7. CDR3 length equals 15 residues. CDR1 SEHNR and CDR2 FQNEAQ come from the germline V gene (reference sequence). CDR3 in DNA: TGTGCCAGCAGCATTAGCGGGAGCCCCGACAATGAGCAGTTCTTC. It yields the protein CASSISGSPDNEQFF.

V and J are TRBV28 and TRBJ2-2, with TRBD2 matching 7 bases. Germline V gene data show CDR1 as MDHEN and CDR2 as SYDVKM. J gave up 5 bases and V 8 bases, and 5 bases lay outside the gene matches. CDR3 size: 13 residues. The CDR3, as DNA: TGTGCCAGCCGGGGGGACGGGACCGGGGAGCTGTTTTTT. Translation: CASRGDGTGELFF.

The chain carries TRBV29-1 and TRBJ1-1, with 8 bases lining up with TRBD1. V shed 4 bases, J shed 1 base, and the junction held 2 bases outside the gene matches. The CDR3 contains 13 residues. The germline V gene encodes CDR1 SQVTM and CDR2 ANQGSEA. Here the CDR3 DNA reads TGCAGCGTTGCGGACAGGGCGAACACTGAAGCTTTCTTT. It codes for CSVADRANTEAFF.

The gene calls are TRBV5-6 and TRBJ2-2, with 8 bases lining up with TRBD1. The CDR3 consists of 15 residues. After removal of 4 bases from V and 4 bases from J, the junction contained 6 bases not matched to a gene. Germline CDR1 and CDR2: SGHDT and YYEEEE. The CDR3 reads CASSQWTGPTGELFF. CDR3 DNA sequence: TGTGCCAGCAGCCAATGGACAGGGCCCACCGGGGAGCTGTTTTTT.

The gene calls are TRBV11-3 and TRBJ2-7, with 10 bases identical to TRBD2. The CDR3 has 15 amino acids. Germline values: CDR1 SGHNT, CDR2 YENEEA. With 1 base clipped from V and 6 bases from J, the junction kept 6 bases outside the gene matches. The CDR3 here is CASSLGTSGTAEQYF. CDR3 DNA: TGTGCCAGCAGCTTAGGAACTAGCGGGACCGCCGAGCAGTACTTC.

The rearrangement uses TRBV7-2 and TRBJ1-2; 8 bases fit TRBD1. Looked up from germline, CDR1 is SGHTA and CDR2 is FQGNSA. The CDR3 is 12 amino acids. V dropped 8 bases and J dropped 4; count of bases not matched to a gene: 3. The CDR3 sequence: CASGDRFYGYTF. In DNA form, the CDR3 reads TGTGCCAGCGGGGACAGGTTCTATGGCTACACCTTC.

The chain has TRBV4-2 and TRBJ1-1; 8 nucleotides match TRBD1. Germline trimming cut 4 bases from V and 6 bases from J; bases unmatched to any gene: 7. The length of the CDR3 is 14 residues. CDR1 is LGHNA and CDR2 is YNFKEQ in the germline V gene. CDR3 in amino acids: CASSLGQAGSEAFF. The CDR3 region has the DNA TGTGCCAGCAGCCTGGGACAGGCGGGGTCTGAAGCTTTCTTT.

The chain links TRBV19 to TRBJ2-7, with 8 bases identical to TRBD2. Germline V lookup: CDR1 LNHDA, CDR2 SQIVND (reference sequence). CDR3 size: 15 residues. Trimming cost V 3 bases and J 5 bases; bases outside gene matches: 9. The CDR3 DNA sequence: TGTGCCAGTAGTATCACGGGACTAGTTTCGGACGAGCAGTACTTC. It encodes CASSITGLVSDEQYF.

The chain combines TRBV5-4 with TRBJ2-1; either TRBD1 or TRBD2 may supply D (6 bases each). The V gene lost 0 bases and the J gene lost 9 bases, with 10 bases spanning the gap. Germline CDR1 reads SGHNT; CDR2 reads YYREEE (reference sequence). The CDR3 is made up of 13 amino acids. The CDR3 bases are TGTGCCAGCAGCTTGGCGGGGGCTATTGAGCAGTTCTTC. It specifies CASSLAGAIEQFF.

CDR3 residues: CASSEGAIVNEKLFF. Here the CDR3 DNA reads TGTGCCAGCAGTGAAGGGGCGATAGTTAATGAAAAACTGTTTTTT. This chain uses TRBV25-1 with TRBJ1-4, with D possibly TRBD1 on 5 matching bases. The ends were cut back, 2 bases at V and 4 bases at J, with 11 bases in the middle. Germline CDR1 and CDR2: MGHDK and SYGVNS. The CDR3 totals 15 residues.

The chain uses TRBV5-5 and TRBJ1-1; 9 bases are a match to TRBD1. V lost 0 bases, J lost 2 bases, and 5 bases stayed unmatched. The germline V gene has CDR1 SGHKS and CDR2 YYEKEE (reference sequence). The CDR3 extends over 16 amino acids. This CDR3 reads CASSLVSGQGNTEAFF. CDR3 coding DNA: TGTGCCAGCAGCTTGGTTTCGGGACAGGGAAACACTGAAGCTTTCTTT.

This clone came up once. The gene calls are TRBV5-1 and TRBJ1-4; 7 bases map to TRBD1. The CDR3 spans 15 residues. Germline V gene lookup returns CDR1 SGHRS and CDR2 YFSETQ. V shed 1 base and J 11 bases; nucleotides not matched to a gene: 11. CDR3 sequence: CASSLSQGGSGKLFF. The CDR3 DNA sequence: TGCGCCAGCAGCTTGTCCCAGGGGGGCTCAGGGAAACTGTTTTTT.

The chain joins TRBV12-3 or TRBV12-4 to TRBJ1-2; unclear D gene. Trimming shortened V by 4 bases and J by 5 bases, and 11 bases separated the two germline ends. This CDR3 has 13 residues. CDR3 sequence (DNA): TGTGCCAGCAGTTCTGAGGAGAGGTATGGCTACACCTTC. Protein sequence: CASSSEERYGYTF.

The chain recombines TRBV4-2 with TRBJ2-1, with TRBD2 matching 10 bases. V was pared by 7 bases and J by 0 bases, with 12 bases of the junction left unmatched. Germline assignment: CDR1 LGHNA and CDR2 YNFKEQ. The CDR3 covers 18 residues. CDR3 DNA sequence: TGTGCCAGCACACCGGGACTAGCGCTTAGTAACTCCTACAATGAGCAGTTCTTC. Translation: CASTPGLALSNSYNEQFF.

The chain uses TRBV7-3 and TRBJ1-2, with TRBD1 as a possible D gene (5 bases). V lost 5 bases to trimming and J lost 10 bases, with 26 bases between them. This CDR3 has 16 amino acids. Germline CDR1 is SGHTA and CDR2 is FQGTGA. The chain's CDR3 is CASSPPPGTEAGHYTF. CDR3 nucleotide sequence: TGTGCCAGCAGCCCTCCTCCCGGGACCGAAGCCGGACACTACACCTTC.

The chain couples TRBV2 to TRBJ1-6; 8 nucleotides agree with TRBD1. Per germline, CDR1 SNHLY and CDR2 FYNNEI. There are 12 residues in the CDR3. The J segment lost 6 bases and the V segment lost 10 bases, leaving 2 bases of the junction unmatched. In DNA form, the CDR3 reads TGTGCCACCGGACAGGGTAATTCACCCCTCCACTTT. Amino acid sequence: CATGQGNSPLHF.

Concerning this clone: At one boundary the junction diverges from the germline segment, which might be a read error. The chain is built from TRBV7-3 and TRBJ2-6, with D perhaps matching TRBD2 (5 bases). Germline loops: CDR1 SGHTA, CDR2 FQGTGA. CDR3 size: 15 residues. Written as DNA, the CDR3 is TGTGCCAGCAGCCTAACTAGCTCTGGGGCCAACGTCCTGACTTTC. Protein product: CASSLTSSGANVLTF.

Here the CDR3 DNA reads TGCGCCAGCAGCTTGTTAGGAACAGGGATCTACGAGCAGTACTTC. Translated, it gives CASSLLGTGIYEQYF. The chain carries TRBV5-1 and TRBJ2-7; D is perhaps TRBD1 (6 bases). CDR3 length equals 15 residues. Per the germline V gene, CDR1 is SGHRS and CDR2 is YFSETQ. Trimming removed 1 base at V and 3 bases at J, with 14 bases between.

The chain has TRBV7-8 and TRBJ1-1; possible D gene TRBD1, 6 bases. V was clipped by 5 bases and J by 3 bases, with 10 bases between them. Germline assignment: CDR1 SGHVS and CDR2 FQNEAQ. This CDR3 spans 13 amino acids. DNA for the CDR3: TGTGCCAGCAGCATACAGGGCCACACTGAAGCTTTCTTT. Translating gives CASSIQGHTEAFF. Together with reference TRBV7-8 and TRBJ1-1, the CDR3 gives the full variable domain: GAGVSQSPRYKVAKRGQDVALRCDPISGHVSLFWYQQALGQGPEFLTYFQNEAQLDKSGLPSDRFFAERPEGSVSTLKIQRTQQEDSAVYLCASSIQGHTEAFFGQGTRLTVV.

The chain has TRBV19 and TRBJ1-1; D uncertain. The CDR3 contains 11 residues. The germline V gene encodes CDR1 LNHDA and CDR2 SQIVND (reference sequence). The germline V and J ends were trimmed by 3 bases and 2 bases, with 1 base remaining between them. As DNA, the CDR3 is TGTGCCAGTAGTATCAACACTGAAGCTTTCTTT. Protein product: CASSINTEAFF. The full variable domain, with the rest looked up from reference TRBV19 and TRBJ1-1, is DGGITQSPKYLFRKEGQNVTLSCEQNLNHDAMYWYRQDPGQGLRLIYYSQIVNDFQKGDIAEGYSVSREKKESFPLTVTSAQKNPTAFYLCASSINTEAFFGQGTRLTVV.

In this sample, this clone turned up once. The chain uses TRBV30 and TRBJ1-5; D may be TRBD1 (5 bases). V lost 3 bases and J 5 bases, leaving 14 bases between the germline ends. CDR1 and CDR2 (germline): GTSNPN, SVGIG (reference sequence). The CDR3 contains 14 residues. CDR3 in amino acids: CAWSPRGFHQPQHF. The CDR3, as DNA: TGTGCCTGGAGCCCCCGGGGGTTCCATCAGCCCCAGCATTTT.

The chain joins TRBV27 to TRBJ1-6, with a weak D call TRBD1 (6 bases). The V gene's germline CDR1 is MNHEY and CDR2 SMNVEV (reference sequence). The V and J ends lost 4 bases and 8 bases respectively, with 12 bases between them. The CDR3 extends over 14 amino acids. This chain's CDR3 is CASSWGTMYSPLHF. Here the CDR3 DNA reads TGTGCCAGCAGTTGGGGGACAATGTATTCACCCCTCCACTTT.

The chain employs TRBV4-1 and TRBJ1-1, with 8 nucleotides matching TRBD1. Trimming removed 5 bases from V and 7 bases from J; junction bases left unmatched: 3. This CDR3 spans 12 amino acids. The germline V gene encodes CDR1 MGHRA and CDR2 YSYEKL. The CDR3 loop is CASSGQGLEAFF. The CDR3 DNA is TGCGCCAGCAGCGGACAGGGACTTGAAGCTTTCTTT.